The 17 T cell receptor beta chains below come from one sample, sequenced in a study of vaccination effects on CD4 cells after COVID-19. The table came from immunoSEQ multiplex PCR; TCRdb's copy has only in-frame clones and leaves some out. The sample shows under 40,000 clones, 70% to 85% of them seen only once. Antigens for these TCRs are unknown. ViraFEST used viral peptide pools to expand antigen-specific CD4+ T cells before sequencing. Culture lasted roughly 9 days before CD4+ T cell isolation. The participants, recipients of two vaccine doses, got either BNT162b2 or mRNA-1273. The source material was CD4+ T cells from PBMCs cultured with HCoV-NL63 spike peptides, sampled after COVID-19 vaccination. These receptors all stem from a human donor who received a COVID-19 vaccine. Some clones in this sample may be carry-over from other donors' samples.

V and J are TRBV4-1 and TRBJ1-2, with no clear D. This CDR3 spans 16 amino acids. V lost 3 bases, J lost 6 bases, and 20 bases lay in between. Germline V gene data show CDR1 as MGHRA and CDR2 as YSYEKL. CDR3: CASSHETGRTAHGYTF. Written as DNA, the CDR3 is TGCGCCAGCAGCCACGAAACCGGACGCACCGCCCATGGCTACACCTTC.

The chain joins TRBV7-2 to TRBJ1-2, with D tentatively TRBD1 (6 bases). Germline lookup yields CDR1 SGHTA and CDR2 FQGNSA. This CDR3 is 16 amino acids long. The V and J ends lost 1 base and 4 bases respectively, with 16 bases between them. Written as DNA, the CDR3 is TGTGCCAGCAGCTTAGATACCCCAGGGGTCACCTATGGCTACACCTTC. Amino acid sequence: CASSLDTPGVTYGYTF.

The chain carries TRBV1 and TRBJ2-7; the table assigns TRBD1, which was not confirmed against the DNA. TRBV1 is termed a pseudogene. The CDR3 length is 15 residues. CDR3 region: CTSRSGQKSSYEQYV. The CDR3 nucleotides read TGCACCAGCCGTTCGGGACAGAAGAGCTCCTACGAGCAGTACGTC.

The chain carries TRBV4-1 and TRBJ1-5; D is undetermined. The germline V gene encodes CDR1 MGHRA and CDR2 YSYEKL. Between the trimmed V and J ends, which lost 0 bases and 7 bases, there was a span of 7 bases. This CDR3 spans 13 amino acids. CDR3 nucleotide sequence: TGCGCCAGCAGCCAAGAAGGCGGGCAGCCCCAGCATTTT. This sequence encodes CASSQEGGQPQHF.

This clone was seen once. The J gene is TRBJ2-6, the V gene TRBV5-1; tentatively, D is TRBD1 (7 bases). V gave up 0 bases and J gave up 2 bases, with 9 bases separating them. Germline V gene sequence: CDR1 SGHRS, CDR2 YFSETQ. CDR3 size: 16 residues. CDR3 coding DNA: TGCGCCAGCAGCTTGGTCAGGGGGGCTGGGGCCAACGTCCTGACTTTC. This encodes CASSLVRGAGANVLTF.

V is TRBV30 and J is TRBJ1-4; 7 positions agree with TRBD1. The CDR3 runs 15 residues. CDR1 is GTSNPN and CDR2 is SVGIG in the germline V gene (reference sequence). V shed 3 bases, J shed 3 bases, and the junction held 7 bases outside the gene matches. Here the CDR3 DNA reads TGTGCCTGGAGGAGAAGGGGGCCGGCTAATGAAAAACTGTTTTTT. Protein sequence: CAWRRRGPANEKLFF.

V and J are TRBV29-1 and TRBJ2-4, with 14 bases fitting TRBD2. Unmatched junction bases numbered 1, after V lost 6 bases and J lost 6 bases. The CDR3 consists of 13 residues. The V gene's germline CDR1 is SQVTM and CDR2 ANQGSEA. The CDR3 DNA follows: TGCAGCGTAGGACTAGCGGGGGGAAACATTCAGTACTTC. This encodes CSVGLAGGNIQYF.

The V gene is TRBV5-1, the J gene TRBJ1-2, with D possibly matching TRBD1 (5 bases). Germline V gives CDR1 SGHRS, CDR2 YFSETQ. The V gene lost 2 bases and the J gene lost 3 bases, with 11 bases spanning the gap. This CDR3 contains 14 residues. The CDR3 region has the DNA TGCGCCAGCAGCTTTCAGGGAGGTGACTATGGCTACACCTTC. This translates into CASSFQGGDYGYTF. Supplemented by reference TRBV5-1 and TRBJ1-2, the full variable domain reads KAGVTQTPRYLIKTRGQQVTLSCSPISGHRSVSWYQQTPGQGLQFLFEYFSETQRNKGNFPGRFSGRQFSNSRSEMNVSTLELGDSALYLCASSFQGGDYGYTFGSGTRLTVV.

J is TRBJ1-2 and V is TRBV5-4, with D hard to call. Germline CDR1 and CDR2: SGHNT and YYREEE (reference sequence). Trimming shortened V by 0 bases and J by 5 bases, and 5 bases separated the two germline ends. The CDR3 has 12 residues. In DNA, the CDR3 is TGTGCCAGCAGCTTGGAGAATTATGGCTACACCTTC. Translating it yields CASSLENYGYTF.

This clone was counted between two and nine times. The CDR3 region has the DNA TGTGCCAGCAGAGTGCCGGGACAGCGGAACACTGAAGCTTTCTTT. Protein sequence: CASRVPGQRNTEAFF. The rearrangement uses TRBV11-2 and TRBJ1-1; 7 positions match TRBD1. Germline V gene sequence: CDR1 SGHAT, CDR2 FQNNGV. V lost 6 bases, J lost 1 base, and 8 bases stayed unmatched. The CDR3 is 15 amino acids.

The gene calls are TRBV5-1 and TRBJ1-2, with 10 bases identical to TRBD1. This CDR3 is 15 amino acids long. J gave up 7 bases and V 4 bases, and 10 bases lay outside the gene matches. Germline V CDR1 and CDR2: SGHRS, YFSETQ. The CDR3 coding sequence is TGCGCCAGCAGCCTCCCGGGGGACAGGGGTTTTGGCTACACCTTC. Its translation: CASSLPGDRGFGYTF.

The V and J genes are TRBV7-6 and TRBJ2-1; possible D gene TRBD2, 6 bases. This CDR3 is built from 16 residues. The V gene lost 1 base and the J gene lost 6 bases, with 16 bases spanning the gap. In germline, CDR1 is SGHVS, CDR2 FNYEAQ. The CDR3 sequence is CASSLGLSSVPNEQFF. CDR3 DNA sequence: TGTGCCAGCAGCTTAGGCCTGTCTAGCGTCCCCAATGAGCAGTTCTTC.

This chain joins TRBV5-1 and TRBJ1-2, with TRBD1 matching 7 bases. The CDR3 length is 14 residues. The germline V gene encodes CDR1 SGHRS and CDR2 YFSETQ. Unmatched junction bases numbered 7, after V lost 4 bases and J lost 4 bases. CDR3 protein: CASSPRQGGYGYTF. The CDR3 nucleotides read TGCGCCAGCAGCCCCCGACAGGGAGGCTATGGCTACACCTTC. Full variable domain (outside the CDR3, taken from reference TRBV5-1 and TRBJ1-2): KAGVTQTPRYLIKTRGQQVTLSCSPISGHRSVSWYQQTPGQGLQFLFEYFSETQRNKGNFPGRFSGRQFSNSRSEMNVSTLELGDSALYLCASSPRQGGYGYTFGSGTRLTVV.

This clone was recorded once. The rearrangement joins TRBV7-9 to TRBJ1-1; unclear D gene. Germline V gives CDR1 SEHNR, CDR2 FQNEAQ (reference sequence). The CDR3 has 12 amino acids. Trimming pared 7 bases from V and 1 base from J, leaving 7 bases between. CDR3 bases: TGTGCCAGCACACGGGGGAACACTGAAGCTTTCTTT. Its protein product is CASTRGNTEAFF. Together with reference TRBV7-9 and TRBJ1-1, the CDR3 gives the full variable domain: DTGVSQNPRHKITKRGQNVTFRCDPISEHNRLYWYRQTLGQGPEFLTYFQNEAQLEKSRLLSDRFSAERPKGSFSTLEIQRTEQGDSAMYLCASTRGNTEAFFGQGTRLTVV.

The chain carries TRBV7-2 and TRBJ1-5; 9 nucleotides match TRBD1. The ends lost 4 bases at V and 6 bases at J; junction bases unmatched: 7. CDR1 SGHTA and CDR2 FQGNSA come from the germline V gene. This CDR3 has 15 amino acids. The CDR3 DNA follows: TGTGCCAGCAGCTGGACTACAGGGGGCAGTCAGCCCCAGCATTTT. As protein: CASSWTTGGSQPQHF.

The chain combines TRBV2 with TRBJ2-3; D is undetermined. The V and J ends lost 4 bases and 8 bases respectively, with 10 bases between them. Germline CDR1 is SNHLY and CDR2 is FYNNEI. The CDR3 length is 12 residues. CDR3 amino acids: CASSVYTGTQYF. CDR3 DNA: TGTGCCAGCAGTGTCTACACCGGTACGCAGTATTTT.

The chain uses TRBV5-1 and TRBJ1-4; no reliable D call. This CDR3 spans 13 amino acids. Looked up from germline, CDR1 is SGHRS and CDR2 is YFSETQ. The V gene lost 4 bases and the J gene lost 8 bases, with 12 bases spanning the gap. The chain's CDR3 is CASSAEGKEKLFF. CDR3 sequence (DNA): TGCGCCAGCAGCGCCGAGGGAAAGGAAAAACTGTTTTTT.